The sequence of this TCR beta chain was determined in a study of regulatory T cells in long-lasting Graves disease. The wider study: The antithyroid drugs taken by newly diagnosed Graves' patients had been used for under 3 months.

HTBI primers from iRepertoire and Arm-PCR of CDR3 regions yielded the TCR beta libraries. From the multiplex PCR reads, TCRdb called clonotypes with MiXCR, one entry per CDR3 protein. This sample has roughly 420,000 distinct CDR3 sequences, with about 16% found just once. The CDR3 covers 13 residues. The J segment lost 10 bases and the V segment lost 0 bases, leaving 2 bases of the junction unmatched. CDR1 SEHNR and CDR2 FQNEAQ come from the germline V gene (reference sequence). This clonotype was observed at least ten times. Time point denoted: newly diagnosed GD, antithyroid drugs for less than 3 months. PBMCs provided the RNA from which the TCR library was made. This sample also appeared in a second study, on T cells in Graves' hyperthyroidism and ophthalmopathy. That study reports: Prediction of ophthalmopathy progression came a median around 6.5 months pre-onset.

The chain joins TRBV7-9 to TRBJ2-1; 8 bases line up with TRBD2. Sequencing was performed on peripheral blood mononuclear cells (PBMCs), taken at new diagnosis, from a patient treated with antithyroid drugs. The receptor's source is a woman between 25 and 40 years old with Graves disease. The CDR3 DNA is TGTGCCAGCAGCTTAGCAGCGGGAGACGAGCAGTTCTTC. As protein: CASSLAAGDEQFF.